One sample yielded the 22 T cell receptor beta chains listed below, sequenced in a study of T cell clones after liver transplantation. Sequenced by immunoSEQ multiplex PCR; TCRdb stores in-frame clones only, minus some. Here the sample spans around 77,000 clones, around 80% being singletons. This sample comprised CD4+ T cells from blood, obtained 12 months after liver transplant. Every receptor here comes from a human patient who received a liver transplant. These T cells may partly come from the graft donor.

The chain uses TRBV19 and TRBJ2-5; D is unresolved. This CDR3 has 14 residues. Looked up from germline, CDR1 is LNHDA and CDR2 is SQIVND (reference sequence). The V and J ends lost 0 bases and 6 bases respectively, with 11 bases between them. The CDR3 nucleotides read TGTGCCAGTAGTATAGAAGTCCCCCCCAAGACCCAGTACTTC. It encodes CASSIEVPPKTQYF.

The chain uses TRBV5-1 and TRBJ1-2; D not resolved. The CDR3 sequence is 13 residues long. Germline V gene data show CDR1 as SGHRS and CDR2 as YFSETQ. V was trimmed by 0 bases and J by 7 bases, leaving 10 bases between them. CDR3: CASSLGGTSGYTF. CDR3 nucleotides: TGCGCCAGCAGCTTGGGCGGAACGAGTGGCTACACCTTC.

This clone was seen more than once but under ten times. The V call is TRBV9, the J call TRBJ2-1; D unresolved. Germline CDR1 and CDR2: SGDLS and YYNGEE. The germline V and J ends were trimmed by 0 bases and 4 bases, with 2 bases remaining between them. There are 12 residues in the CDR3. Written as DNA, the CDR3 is TGTGCCAGCAGCGTAGGGTACAATGAGCAGTTCTTC. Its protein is CASSVGYNEQFF. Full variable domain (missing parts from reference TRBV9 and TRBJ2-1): DSGVTQTPKHLITATGQRVTLRCSPRSGDLSVYWYQQSLDQGLQFLIQYYNGEERAKGNILERFSAQQFPDLHSELNLSSLELGDSALYFCASSVGYNEQFFGPGTRLTVL.

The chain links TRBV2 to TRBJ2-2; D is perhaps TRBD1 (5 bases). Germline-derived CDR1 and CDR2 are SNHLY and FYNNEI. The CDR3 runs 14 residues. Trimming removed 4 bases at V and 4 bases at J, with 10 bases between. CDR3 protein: CASSGQGLTGELFF. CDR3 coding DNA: TGTGCCAGCAGTGGTCAGGGCCTCACCGGGGAGCTGTTTTTT.

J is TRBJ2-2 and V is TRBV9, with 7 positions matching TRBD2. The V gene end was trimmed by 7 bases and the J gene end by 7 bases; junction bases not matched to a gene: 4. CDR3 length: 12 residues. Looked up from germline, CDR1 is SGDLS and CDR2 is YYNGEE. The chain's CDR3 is CASGREDGELFF. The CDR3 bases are TGTGCCAGCGGGAGGGAGGACGGGGAGCTGTTTTTT.

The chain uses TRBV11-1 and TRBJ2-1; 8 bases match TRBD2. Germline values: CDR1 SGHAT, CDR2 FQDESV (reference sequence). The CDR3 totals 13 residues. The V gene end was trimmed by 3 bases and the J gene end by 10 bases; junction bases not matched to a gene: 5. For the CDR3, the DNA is TGTGCCAGCAGCTTCCGGATAGCGGGAGAGCAGTTCTTC. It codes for CASSFRIAGEQFF.

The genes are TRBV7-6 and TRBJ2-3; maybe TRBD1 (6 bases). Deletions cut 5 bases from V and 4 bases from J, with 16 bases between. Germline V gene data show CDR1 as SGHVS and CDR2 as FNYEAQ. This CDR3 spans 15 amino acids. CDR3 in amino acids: CASSESGTRADTQYF. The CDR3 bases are TGTGCCAGCAGCGAATCCGGGACACGGGCAGATACGCAGTATTTT.

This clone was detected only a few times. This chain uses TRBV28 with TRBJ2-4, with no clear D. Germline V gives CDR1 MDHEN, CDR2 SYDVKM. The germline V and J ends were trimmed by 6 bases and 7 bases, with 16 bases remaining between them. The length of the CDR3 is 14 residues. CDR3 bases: TGTGCCAGCAGAACCCAGTCCACCGGTAACATTCAGTACTTC. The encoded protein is CASRTQSTGNIQYF. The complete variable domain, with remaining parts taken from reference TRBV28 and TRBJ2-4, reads DVKVTQSSRYLVKRTGEKVFLECVQDMDHENMFWYRQDPGLGLRLIYFSYDVKMKEKGDIPEGYSVSREKKERFSLILESASTNQTSMYLCASRTQSTGNIQYFGAGTRLSVL.

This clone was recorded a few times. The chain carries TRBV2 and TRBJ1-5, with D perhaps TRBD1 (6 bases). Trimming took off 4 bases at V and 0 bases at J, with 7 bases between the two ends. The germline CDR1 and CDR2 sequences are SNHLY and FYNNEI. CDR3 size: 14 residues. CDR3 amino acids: CASSAGHSNQPQHF. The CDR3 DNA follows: TGTGCCAGCAGTGCGGGACATAGCAATCAGCCCCAGCATTTT.

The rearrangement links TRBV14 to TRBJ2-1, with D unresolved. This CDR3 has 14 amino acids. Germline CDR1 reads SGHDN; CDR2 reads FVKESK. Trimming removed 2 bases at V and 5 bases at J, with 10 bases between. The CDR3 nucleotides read TGTGCCAGCAGCCAAAGTGGGCAGGACAATGAGCAGTTCTTC. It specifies CASSQSGQDNEQFF.

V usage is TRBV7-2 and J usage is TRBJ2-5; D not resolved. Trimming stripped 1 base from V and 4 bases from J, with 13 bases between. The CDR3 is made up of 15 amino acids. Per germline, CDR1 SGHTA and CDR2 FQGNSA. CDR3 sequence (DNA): TGTGCCAGCAGCTTAGTAAGCTACCAAGGAGAGACCCAGTACTTC. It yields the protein CASSLVSYQGETQYF.

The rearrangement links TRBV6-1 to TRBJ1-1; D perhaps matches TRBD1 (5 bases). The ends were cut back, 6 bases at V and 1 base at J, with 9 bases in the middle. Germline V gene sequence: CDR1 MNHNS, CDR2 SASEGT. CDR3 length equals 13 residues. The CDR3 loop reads CASRGGGNTEAFF. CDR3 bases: TGTGCCAGCAGGGGGGGTGGGAACACTGAAGCTTTCTTT.

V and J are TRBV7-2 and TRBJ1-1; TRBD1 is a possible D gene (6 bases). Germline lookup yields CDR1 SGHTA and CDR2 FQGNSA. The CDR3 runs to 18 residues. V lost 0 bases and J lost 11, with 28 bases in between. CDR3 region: CASSLAGVQGVGLGKAFF. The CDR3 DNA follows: TGTGCCAGCAGCTTAGCTGGGGTACAGGGAGTGGGCTTGGGTAAGGCTTTCTTT. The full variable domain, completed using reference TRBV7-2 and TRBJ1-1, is GAGVSQSPSNKVTEKGKDVELRCDPISGHTALYWYRQSLGQGLEFLIYFQGNSAPDKSGLPSDRFSAERTGGSVSTLTIQRTQQEDSAVYLCASSLAGVQGVGLGKAFFGQGTRLTVV.

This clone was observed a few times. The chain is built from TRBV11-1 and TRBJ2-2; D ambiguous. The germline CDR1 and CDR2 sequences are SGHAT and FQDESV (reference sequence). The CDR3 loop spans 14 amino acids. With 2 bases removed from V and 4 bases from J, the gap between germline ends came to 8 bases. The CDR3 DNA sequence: TGTGCCAGCAGCTTAACGTTTTCCACCGGGGAGCTGTTTTTT. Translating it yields CASSLTFSTGELFF.

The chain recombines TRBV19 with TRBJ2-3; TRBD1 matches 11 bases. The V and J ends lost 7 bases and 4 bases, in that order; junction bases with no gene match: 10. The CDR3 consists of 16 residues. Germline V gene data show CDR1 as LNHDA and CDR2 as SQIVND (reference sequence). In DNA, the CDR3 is TGTGCCAGTACCGATCCCCGGGACAGGGGGGCAGATACGCAGTATTTT. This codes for CASTDPRDRGADTQYF.

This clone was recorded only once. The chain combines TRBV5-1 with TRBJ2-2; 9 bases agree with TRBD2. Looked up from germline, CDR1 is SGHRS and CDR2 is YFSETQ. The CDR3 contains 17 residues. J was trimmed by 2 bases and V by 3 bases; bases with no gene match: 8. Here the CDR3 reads CASSWPSGTGNTGELFF. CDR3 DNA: TGCGCCAGCAGCTGGCCTAGCGGGACCGGTAACACCGGGGAGCTGTTTTTT.

CDR3 loop: CASSSGLNSNQPQHF. The CDR3 DNA is TGTGCCAGCAGCTCGGGACTAAATAGCAATCAGCCCCAGCATTTT. The chain carries TRBV11-2 and TRBJ1-5, with D perhaps matching TRBD1 (5 bases). The CDR3 covers 15 residues. Germline assignment: CDR1 SGHAT and CDR2 FQNNGV. Trimming shortened V by 4 bases and J by 0 bases, and 10 bases separated the two germline ends.

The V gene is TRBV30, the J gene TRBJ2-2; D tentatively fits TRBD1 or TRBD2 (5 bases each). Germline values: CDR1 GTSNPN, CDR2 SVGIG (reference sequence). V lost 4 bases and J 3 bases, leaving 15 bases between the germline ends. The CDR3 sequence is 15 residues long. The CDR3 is CAWTHEGWDTGELFF. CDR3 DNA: TGTGCCTGGACTCACGAGGGGTGGGACACCGGGGAGCTGTTTTTT.

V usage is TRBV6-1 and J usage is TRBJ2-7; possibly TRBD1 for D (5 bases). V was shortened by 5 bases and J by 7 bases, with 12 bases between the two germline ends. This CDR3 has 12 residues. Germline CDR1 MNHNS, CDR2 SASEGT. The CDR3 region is CASSLGVGEQYF. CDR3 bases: TGTGCCAGCAGTCTAGGGGTAGGAGAGCAGTACTTC.

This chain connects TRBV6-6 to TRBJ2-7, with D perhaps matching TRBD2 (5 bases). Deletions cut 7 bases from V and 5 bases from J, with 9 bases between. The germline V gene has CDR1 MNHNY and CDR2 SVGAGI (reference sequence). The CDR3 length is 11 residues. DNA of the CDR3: TGTGCCAGCACTAGCCTGAACGAGCAGTACTTC. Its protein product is CASTSLNEQYF.

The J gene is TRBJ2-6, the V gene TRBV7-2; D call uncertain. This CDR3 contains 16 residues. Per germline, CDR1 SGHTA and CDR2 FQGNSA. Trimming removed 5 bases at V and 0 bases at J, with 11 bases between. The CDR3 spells CASSPLRVSGANVLTF. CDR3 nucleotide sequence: TGTGCCAGCAGCCCCCTACGGGTCTCTGGGGCCAACGTCCTGACTTTC.

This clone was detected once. CDR3 coding DNA: TGCGCCAGCAGCTGGAGACAGGGGCCCTACGAGCAGTACTTC. It translates to CASSWRQGPYEQYF. This chain joins TRBV5-1 and TRBJ2-7; TRBD1 matches 8 bases. Germline lookup yields CDR1 SGHRS and CDR2 YFSETQ. The CDR3 contains 14 residues. V lost 3 bases and J lost 2; bases outside the gene matches: 4.